This TCR beta chain derives from a study of immune cell composition in non-small cell lung cancer. General study findings and limits: Lung adenocarcinomas had lower top 10 clone scores and clonality than squamous tumours. About 80% of squamous and approximately 31% of adenocarcinoma cases had tumour-associated clones >0.5%. Adenocarcinomas with higher top tumour-associated clone frequency had more reactive TILs.

This clone came up a few times. Its antigen is not known. Repertoires were generated with immunoSEQ multiplex PCR, while TCRdb's copy carries only in-frame clones and drops some. The sample yields about 3,000 clones, roughly 69% seen once. This CDR3 comprises 14 residues. CDR1 SGHTA and CDR2 FQGTGA come from the germline V gene. Trimming cost V 2 bases and J 4 bases; bases outside gene matches: 3. Sequenced sample: lung tumor tissue. The TCR originated in a human donor with non-small cell lung cancer. This chain joins TRBV7-3 and TRBJ1-2; TRBD1 matches 8 bases. In nucleotides, the CDR3 is TGTGCCAGCAGCTTATCAGGGGGCGGCTATGGCTACACCTTC. This sequence encodes CASSLSGGGYGYTF.